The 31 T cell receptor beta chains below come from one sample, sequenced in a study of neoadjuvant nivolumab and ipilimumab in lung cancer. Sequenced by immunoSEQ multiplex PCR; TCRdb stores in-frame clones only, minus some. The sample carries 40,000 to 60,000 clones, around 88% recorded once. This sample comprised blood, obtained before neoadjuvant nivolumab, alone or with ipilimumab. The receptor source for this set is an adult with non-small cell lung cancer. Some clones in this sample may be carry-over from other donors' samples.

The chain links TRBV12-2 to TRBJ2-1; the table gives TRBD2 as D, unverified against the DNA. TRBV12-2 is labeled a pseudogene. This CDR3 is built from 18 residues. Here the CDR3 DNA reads TGTGCAAGTCGCTTACTCCAGGGGGCTAGCGGGACCGACAATGAGCAGTTCTTC. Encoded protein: CASRLLQGASGTDNEQFF.

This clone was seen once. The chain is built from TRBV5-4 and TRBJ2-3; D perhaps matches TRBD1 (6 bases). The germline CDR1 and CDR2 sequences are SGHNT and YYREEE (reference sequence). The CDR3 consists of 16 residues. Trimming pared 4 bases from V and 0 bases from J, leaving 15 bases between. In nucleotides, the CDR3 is TGTGCCAGCAGCCGAGAAGGGGGTGGTAGCACAGATACGCAGTATTTT. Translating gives CASSREGGGSTDTQYF.

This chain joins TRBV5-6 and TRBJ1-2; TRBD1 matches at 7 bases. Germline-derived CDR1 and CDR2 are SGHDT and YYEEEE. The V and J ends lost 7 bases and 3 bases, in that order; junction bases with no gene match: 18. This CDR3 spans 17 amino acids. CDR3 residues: CASQRKLNRQGDYGYTF. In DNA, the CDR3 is TGTGCCAGCCAGAGAAAACTCAATCGACAGGGTGACTATGGCTACACCTTC.

The CDR3 DNA reads TGTGCCAGCAGGCCGGGAGGAAATCAGCCCCAGCATTTT. It translates to CASRPGGNQPQHF. The genes are TRBV2 and TRBJ1-5; the D is unclear. V was pared by 6 bases and J by 4 bases, with 10 bases between. CDR3 length: 13 amino acids. Germline V gives CDR1 SNHLY, CDR2 FYNNEI.

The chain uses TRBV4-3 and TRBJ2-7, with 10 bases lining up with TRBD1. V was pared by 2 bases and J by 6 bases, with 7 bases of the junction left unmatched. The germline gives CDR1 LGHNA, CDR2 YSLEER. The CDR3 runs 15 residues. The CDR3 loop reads CASSQTSGTGAEQYF. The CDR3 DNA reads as TGCGCCAGCAGCCAAACCTCCGGGACAGGGGCCGAGCAGTACTTC.

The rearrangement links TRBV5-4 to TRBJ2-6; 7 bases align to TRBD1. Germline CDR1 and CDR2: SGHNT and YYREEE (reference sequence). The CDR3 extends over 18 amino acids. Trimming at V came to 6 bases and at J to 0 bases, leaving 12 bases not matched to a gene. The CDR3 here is CASTEGAGPFSGANVLTF. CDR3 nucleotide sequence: TGTGCCAGCACCGAGGGGGCAGGGCCCTTCTCTGGGGCCAACGTCCTGACTTTC.

CDR3 residues: CASSSGLAGGAETQYF. The CDR3 DNA is TGCGCCAGCAGCTCGGGACTAGCGGGAGGAGCAGAGACCCAGTACTTC. V gene TRBV5-1 combines with J gene TRBJ2-5, with TRBD2 matching over 15 bases. The CDR3 runs to 16 residues. The V gene end was trimmed by 3 bases and the J gene end by 4 bases; junction bases not matched to a gene: 4. Germline V gives CDR1 SGHRS, CDR2 YFSETQ. The complete variable domain, with remaining parts taken from reference TRBV5-1 and TRBJ2-5, reads KAGVTQTPRYLIKTRGQQVTLSCSPISGHRSVSWYQQTPGQGLQFLFEYFSETQRNKGNFPGRFSGRQFSNSRSEMNVSTLELGDSALYLCASSSGLAGGAETQYFGPGTRLLVL.

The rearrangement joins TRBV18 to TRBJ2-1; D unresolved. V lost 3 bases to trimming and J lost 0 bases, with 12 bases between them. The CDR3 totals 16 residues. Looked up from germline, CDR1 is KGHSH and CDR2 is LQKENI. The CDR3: CASSPQGPTSYNEQFF. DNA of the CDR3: TGTGCCAGCTCACCCCAAGGGCCTACCTCCTACAATGAGCAGTTCTTC.

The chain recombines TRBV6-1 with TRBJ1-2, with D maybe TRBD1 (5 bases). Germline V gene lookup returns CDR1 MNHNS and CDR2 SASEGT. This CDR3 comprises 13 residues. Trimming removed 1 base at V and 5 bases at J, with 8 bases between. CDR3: CASSEGSGYGYTF. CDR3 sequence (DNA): TGTGCCAGCAGTGAAGGTTCAGGGTATGGCTACACCTTC.

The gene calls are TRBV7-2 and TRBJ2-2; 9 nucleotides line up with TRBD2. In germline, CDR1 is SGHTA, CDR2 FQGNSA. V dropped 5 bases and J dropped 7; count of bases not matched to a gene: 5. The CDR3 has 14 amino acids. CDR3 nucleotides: TGTGCCAGCAGCCCGGGACTAGCTGTCGGGGAGCTGTTTTTT. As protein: CASSPGLAVGELFF.

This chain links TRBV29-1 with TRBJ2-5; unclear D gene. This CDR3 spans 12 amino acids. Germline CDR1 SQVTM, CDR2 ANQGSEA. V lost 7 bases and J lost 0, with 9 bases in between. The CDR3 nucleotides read TGCAGCGCTTCGAAAAACCAAGAGACCCAGTACTTC. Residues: CSASKNQETQYF.

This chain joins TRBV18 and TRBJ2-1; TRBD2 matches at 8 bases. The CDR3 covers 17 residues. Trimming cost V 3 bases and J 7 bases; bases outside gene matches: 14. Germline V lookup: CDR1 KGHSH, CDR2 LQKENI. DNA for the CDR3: TGTGCCAGCTCACCCAATCTGGCGGGAGGTTTAGGGAATGAGCAGTTCTTC. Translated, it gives CASSPNLAGGLGNEQFF. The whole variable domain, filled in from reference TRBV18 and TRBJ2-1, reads NAGVMQNPRHLVRRRGQEARLRCSPMKGHSHVYWYRQLPEEGLKFMVYLQKENIIDESGMPKERFSAEFPKEGPSILRIQQVVRGDSAAYFCASSPNLAGGLGNEQFFGPGTRLTVL.

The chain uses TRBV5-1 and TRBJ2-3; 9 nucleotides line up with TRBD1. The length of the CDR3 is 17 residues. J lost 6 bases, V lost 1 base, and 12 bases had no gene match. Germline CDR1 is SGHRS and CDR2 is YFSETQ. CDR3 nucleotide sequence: TGCGCCAGCAGCTTGTGGGTTCCGGGACAGGGTACCGATACGCAGTATTTT. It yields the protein CASSLWVPGQGTDTQYF.

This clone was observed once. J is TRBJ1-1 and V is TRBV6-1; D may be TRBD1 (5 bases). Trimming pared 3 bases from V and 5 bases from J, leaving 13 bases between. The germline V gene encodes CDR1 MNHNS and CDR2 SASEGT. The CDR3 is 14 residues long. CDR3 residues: CASSERGEWTEAFF. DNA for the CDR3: TGTGCCAGCAGTGAGCGAGGGGAATGGACTGAAGCTTTCTTT.

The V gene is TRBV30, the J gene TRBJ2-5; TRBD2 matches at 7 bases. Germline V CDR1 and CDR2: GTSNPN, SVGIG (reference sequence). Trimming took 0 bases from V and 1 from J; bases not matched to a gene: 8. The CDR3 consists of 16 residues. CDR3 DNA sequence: TGTGCCTGGAGTGTACTTTTGCTAGCGGCCCAAGAGACCCAGTACTTC. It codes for CAWSVLLLAAQETQYF.

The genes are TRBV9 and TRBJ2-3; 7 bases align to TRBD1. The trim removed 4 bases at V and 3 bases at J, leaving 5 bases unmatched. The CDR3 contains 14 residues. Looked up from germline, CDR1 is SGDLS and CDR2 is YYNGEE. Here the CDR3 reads CASSPNRGTDTQYF. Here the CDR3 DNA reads TGTGCCAGCAGCCCCAACAGGGGAACAGATACGCAGTATTTT.

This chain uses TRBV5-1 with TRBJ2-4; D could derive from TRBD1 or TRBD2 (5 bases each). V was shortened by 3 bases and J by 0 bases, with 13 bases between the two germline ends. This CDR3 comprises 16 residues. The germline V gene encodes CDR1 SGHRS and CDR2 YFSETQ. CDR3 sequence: CASSWRQGLAKNIQYF. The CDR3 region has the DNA TGCGCCAGCAGCTGGAGGCAGGGCCTAGCCAAAAACATTCAGTACTTC.

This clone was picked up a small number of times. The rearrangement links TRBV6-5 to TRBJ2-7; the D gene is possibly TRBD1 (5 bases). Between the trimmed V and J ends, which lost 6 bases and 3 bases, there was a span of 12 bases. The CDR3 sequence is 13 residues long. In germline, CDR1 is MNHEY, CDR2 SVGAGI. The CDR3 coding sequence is TGTGCCAGCAGGTCACAGGCGCTCTACGAGCAGTACTTC. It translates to CASRSQALYEQYF.

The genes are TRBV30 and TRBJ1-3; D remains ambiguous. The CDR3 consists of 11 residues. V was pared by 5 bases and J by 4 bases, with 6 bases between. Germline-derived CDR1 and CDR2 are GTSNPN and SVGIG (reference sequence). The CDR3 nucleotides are TGTGCCTGGGCTAGAGGAAACACCATATATTTT. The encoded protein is CAWARGNTIYF.

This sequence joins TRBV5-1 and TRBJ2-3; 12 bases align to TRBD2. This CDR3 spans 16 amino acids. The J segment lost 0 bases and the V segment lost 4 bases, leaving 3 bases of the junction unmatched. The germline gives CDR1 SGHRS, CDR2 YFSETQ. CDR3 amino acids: CASSVGTSGSTDTQYF. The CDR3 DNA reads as TGCGCCAGCAGCGTCGGGACTAGCGGGAGCACAGATACGCAGTATTTT.

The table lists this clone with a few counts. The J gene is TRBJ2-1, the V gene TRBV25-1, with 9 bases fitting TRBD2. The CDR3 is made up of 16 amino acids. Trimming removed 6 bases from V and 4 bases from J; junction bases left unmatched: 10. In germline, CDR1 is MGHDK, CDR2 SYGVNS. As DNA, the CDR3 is TGTGCCAGCAGAGAGGGGCGGCTAGCGGGATACAATGAGCAGTTCTTC. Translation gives CASREGRLAGYNEQFF.

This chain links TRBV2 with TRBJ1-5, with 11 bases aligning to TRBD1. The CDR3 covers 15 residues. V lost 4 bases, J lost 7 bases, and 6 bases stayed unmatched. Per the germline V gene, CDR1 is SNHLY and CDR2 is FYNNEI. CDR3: CASSGTGGARQPQHF. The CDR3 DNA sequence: TGTGCCAGCAGTGGGACAGGGGGCGCCAGGCAGCCCCAGCATTTT.

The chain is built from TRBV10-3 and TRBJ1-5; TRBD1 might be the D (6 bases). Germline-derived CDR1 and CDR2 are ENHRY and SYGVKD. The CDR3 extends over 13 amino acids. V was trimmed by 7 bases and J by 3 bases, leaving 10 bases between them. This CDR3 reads CAIKQGLNQPQHF. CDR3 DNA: TGTGCCATCAAACAGGGACTCAATCAGCCCCAGCATTTT.

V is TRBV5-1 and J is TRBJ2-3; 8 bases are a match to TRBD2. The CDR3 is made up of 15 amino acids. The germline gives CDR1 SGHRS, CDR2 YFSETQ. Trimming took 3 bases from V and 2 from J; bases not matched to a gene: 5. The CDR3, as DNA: TGCGCCAGCAGCTGGACTAGCAGATACACAGATACGCAGTATTTT. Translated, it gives CASSWTSRYTDTQYF.

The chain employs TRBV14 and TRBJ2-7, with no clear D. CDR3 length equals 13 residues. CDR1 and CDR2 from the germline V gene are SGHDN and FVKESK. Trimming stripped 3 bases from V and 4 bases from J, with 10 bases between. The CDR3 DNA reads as TGTGCCAGCAGCCACATAGGGATATACGAGCAGTACTTC. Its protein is CASSHIGIYEQYF.

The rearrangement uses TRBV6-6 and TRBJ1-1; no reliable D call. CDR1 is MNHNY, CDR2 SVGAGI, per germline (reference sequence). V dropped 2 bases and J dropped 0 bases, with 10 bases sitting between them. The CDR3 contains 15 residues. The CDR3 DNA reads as TGTGCCAGCAGTTACGGCAGGACGTTGAACACTGAAGCTTTCTTT. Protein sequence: CASSYGRTLNTEAFF.

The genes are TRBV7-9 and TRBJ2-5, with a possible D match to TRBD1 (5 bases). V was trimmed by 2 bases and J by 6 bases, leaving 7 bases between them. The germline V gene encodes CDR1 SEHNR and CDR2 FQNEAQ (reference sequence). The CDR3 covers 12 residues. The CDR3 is CASSLPGQTQYF. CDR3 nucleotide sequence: TGTGCCAGCAGCTTACCAGGGCAGACCCAGTACTTC.

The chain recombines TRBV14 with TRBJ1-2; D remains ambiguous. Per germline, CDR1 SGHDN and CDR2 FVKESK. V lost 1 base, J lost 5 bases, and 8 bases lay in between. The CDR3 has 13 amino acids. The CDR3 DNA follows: TGTGCCAGCAGCCAAGGGGTGGCGTATGGCTACACCTTC. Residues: CASSQGVAYGYTF. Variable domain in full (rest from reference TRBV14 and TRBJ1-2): EAGVTQFPSHSVIEKGQTVTLRCDPISGHDNLYWYRRVMGKEIKFLLHFVKESKQDESGMPNNRFLAERTGGTYSTLKVQPAELEDSGVYFCASSQGVAYGYTFGSGTRLTVV.

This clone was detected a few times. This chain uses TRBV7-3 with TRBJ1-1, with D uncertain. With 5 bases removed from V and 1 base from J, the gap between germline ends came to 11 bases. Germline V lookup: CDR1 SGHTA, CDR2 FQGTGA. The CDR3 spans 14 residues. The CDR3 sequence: CASSQSAGNTEAFF. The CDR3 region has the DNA TGTGCCAGCAGCCAATCAGCGGGGAACACTGAAGCTTTCTTT.

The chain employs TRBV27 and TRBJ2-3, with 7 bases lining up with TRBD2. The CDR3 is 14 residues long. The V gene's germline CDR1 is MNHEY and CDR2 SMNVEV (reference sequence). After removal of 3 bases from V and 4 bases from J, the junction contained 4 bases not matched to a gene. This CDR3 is CASSLASGADTQYF. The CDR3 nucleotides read TGTGCCAGCAGTTTGGCTAGCGGTGCAGATACGCAGTATTTT.

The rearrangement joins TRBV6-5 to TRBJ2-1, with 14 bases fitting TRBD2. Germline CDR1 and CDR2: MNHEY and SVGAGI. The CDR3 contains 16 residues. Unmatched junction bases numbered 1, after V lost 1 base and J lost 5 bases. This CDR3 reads CASSYWTSGRNNEQFF. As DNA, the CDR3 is TGTGCCAGCAGTTACTGGACTAGCGGGAGGAACAATGAGCAGTTCTTC.